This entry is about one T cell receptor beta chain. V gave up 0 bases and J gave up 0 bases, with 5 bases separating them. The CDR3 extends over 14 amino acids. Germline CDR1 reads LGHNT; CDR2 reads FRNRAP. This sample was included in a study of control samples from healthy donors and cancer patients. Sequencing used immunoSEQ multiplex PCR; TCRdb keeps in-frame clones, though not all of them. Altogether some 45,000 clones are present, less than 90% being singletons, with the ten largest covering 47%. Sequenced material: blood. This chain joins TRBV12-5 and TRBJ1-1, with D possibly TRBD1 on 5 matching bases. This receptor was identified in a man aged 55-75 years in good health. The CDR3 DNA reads TGTGCTAGTGGTTTGGTGGGGGTGAACACTGAAGCTTTCTTT. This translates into CASGLVGVNTEAFF.